The 9 T cell receptor beta chains presented below share a single source sample, sequenced in a study of blood T cells in healthy people across ages (dated by TCRdb to 2013 to 2016). The library was produced with 5' RACE. Sequencing was performed on an Illumina HiSeq 2500. A second roughly 6 to 12 cycle PCR used a sample-barcoded 5' primer and a J-beta primer mix. TCRdb handled the public reads itself, with Q25 trimming in fastp and clone calling in MiXCR, and kept productive beta chains. Rows are unified per CDR3 protein, each entry keeping the most common DNA and genes. Across this sample there are some 670,000 distinct CDR3 sequences, with 40% to 65% seen only once. Of the sample, less than 15% is held by the ten largest clones. Sequencing input: blood. The receptors were sampled from an elderly woman in good health.

This clonotype has at least ten counts. This chain joins TRBV29-1 and TRBJ2-1; D gene uncertain. V lost 2 bases and J lost 4, with 9 bases in between. The V gene's germline CDR1 is SQVTM and CDR2 ANQGSEA. The CDR3 is made up of 13 amino acids. This CDR3 is CSVESDGYNEQFF. The CDR3 DNA follows: TGCAGCGTTGAAAGTGACGGATACAATGAGCAGTTCTTC.

This chain's CDR3 is CAWRRLDSGNTIYF. Written as DNA, the CDR3 is TGTGCCTGGAGGCGCCTAGACTCTGGAAACACCATATATTTT. The V gene is TRBV30, the J gene TRBJ1-3, with D hard to call. Germline CDR1 is GTSNPN and CDR2 is SVGIG (reference sequence). CDR3 length equals 14 residues. V lost 3 bases and J 0 bases, leaving 9 bases between the germline ends.

The chain is built from TRBV5-4 and TRBJ1-2, with 8 bases that match TRBD1. The CDR3 loop spans 16 amino acids. The germline V gene has CDR1 SGHNT and CDR2 YYREEE (reference sequence). V lost 7 bases to trimming and J lost 3 bases; unmatched junction nucleotides: 14. The CDR3 protein is CASRSLDRVYDYGYTF. The CDR3 nucleotides read TGTGCCAGCCGTTCCCTGGACAGGGTGTATGACTATGGCTACACCTTC.

Comments on this clonotype: A clone one base away is much larger, so this may be a read error. The chain carries TRBV12-3 or TRBV12-4 and TRBJ2-5, with 12 bases fitting TRBD2. The CDR3 has 16 residues. The trim removed 7 bases at V and 11 bases at J, leaving 17 bases unmatched. The CDR3 spells CASTDPRTSGISEQYF. For the CDR3, the DNA is TGTGCCAGCACTGATCCACGGACTAGCGGGATCAGTGAGCAGTACTTC.

This clonotype has just a few counts. This chain connects TRBV10-3 to TRBJ1-1; D not certain. The V end lost 2 bases, the J end lost 10 bases, and 8 bases lay between the germline ends. This CDR3 region has 11 residues. Germline V gene sequence: CDR1 ENHRY, CDR2 SYGVKD. CDR3 bases: TGTGCCATCAGTGAGGTAGATAGAGCTTTCTTT. Its protein is CAISEVDRAFF.

This clonotype was recorded many times. The V and J genes are TRBV18 and TRBJ2-1, with D perhaps TRBD1 or TRBD2 (5 bases each). V was clipped by 4 bases and J by 1 base, with 11 bases between them. The germline CDR1 and CDR2 sequences are KGHSH and LQKENI. There are 15 residues in the CDR3. The CDR3 here is CASSHGAPSYNEQFF. Here the CDR3 DNA reads TGTGCCAGCTCACACGGGGCCCCATCCTACAATGAGCAGTTCTTC.

This chain joins TRBV7-2 and TRBJ2-1; no clear D. The CDR3 totals 12 residues. Per the germline V gene, CDR1 is SGHTA and CDR2 is FQGNSA. V lost 1 base and J lost 9, with 7 bases in between. The CDR3 nucleotides are TGTGCCAGCAGCTTAGTAACCCTTGAGCAGTTCTTC. This sequence encodes CASSLVTLEQFF.

This clonotype appeared a few times. This could be a read error, since a much larger clone is one nucleotide away. This chain links TRBV3-1 with TRBJ2-1, with TRBD2 identical over 11 bases. The CDR3 is 15 residues long. Germline V lookup: CDR1 LGHDT, CDR2 YNNKEL (reference sequence). The trim removed 3 bases at V and 12 bases at J, leaving 10 bases unmatched. This CDR3 reads CASSHRVTSGSRQFF. The CDR3, as DNA: TGTGCCAGCAGCCATCGTGTTACTAGCGGGAGTCGGCAGTTCTTC.

The V gene is TRBV5-1, the J gene TRBJ2-1, with TRBD1 identical over 7 bases. The CDR3 sequence is 15 residues long. J was trimmed by 8 bases and V by 0 bases; bases with no gene match: 8. The germline V gene encodes CDR1 SGHRS and CDR2 YFSETQ. Written as DNA, the CDR3 is TGCGCCAGCAGCTTGGACAGGGGAAGTATTGATGAGCAGTTCTTC. Translation: CASSLDRGSIDEQFF.